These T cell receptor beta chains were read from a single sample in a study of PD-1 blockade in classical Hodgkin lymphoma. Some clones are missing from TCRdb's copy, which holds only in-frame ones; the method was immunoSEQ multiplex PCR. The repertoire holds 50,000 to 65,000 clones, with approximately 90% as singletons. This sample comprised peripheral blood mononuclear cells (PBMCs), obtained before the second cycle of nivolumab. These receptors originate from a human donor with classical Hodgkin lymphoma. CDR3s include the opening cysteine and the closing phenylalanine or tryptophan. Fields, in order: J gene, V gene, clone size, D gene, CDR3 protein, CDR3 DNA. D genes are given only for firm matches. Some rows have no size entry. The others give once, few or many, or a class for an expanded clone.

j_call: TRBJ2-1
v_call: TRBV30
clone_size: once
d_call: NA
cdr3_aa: CACWTSPNNEQFF
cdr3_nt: TGTGCCTGTTGGACATCCCCCAACAATGAGCAGTTCTTC

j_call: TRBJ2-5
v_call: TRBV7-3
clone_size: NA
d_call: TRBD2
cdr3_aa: CASSLSGRYQETQYF
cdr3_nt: TGTGCCAGCAGTCTCTCCGGGAGGTACCAAGAGACCCAGTACTTC

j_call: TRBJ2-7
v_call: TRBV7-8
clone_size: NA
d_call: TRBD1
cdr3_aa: CASSPDRNSYEQYF
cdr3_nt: TGTGCCAGCAGCCCGGACAGGAACTCCTACGAGCAGTACTTC

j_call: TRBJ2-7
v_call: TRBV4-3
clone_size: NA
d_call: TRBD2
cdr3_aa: CASSQEIAGVYYEQYF
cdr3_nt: TGCGCCAGCAGCCAGGAAATAGCGGGAGTGTATTACGAGCAGTACTTC

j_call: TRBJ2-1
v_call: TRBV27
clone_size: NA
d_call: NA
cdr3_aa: CASSFLSGGSYNEQFF
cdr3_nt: TGTGCCAGCAGTTTCCTATCTGGGGGGAGCTACAATGAGCAGTTCTTC

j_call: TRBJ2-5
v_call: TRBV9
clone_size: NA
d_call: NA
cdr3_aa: CASSPEGRDGTQYF
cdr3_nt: TGTGCCAGCAGCCCAGAGGGCCGGGATGGGACCCAGTACTTC

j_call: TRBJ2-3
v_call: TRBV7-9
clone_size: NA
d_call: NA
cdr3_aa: CASSHPITGTSTDTQYF
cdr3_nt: TGTGCCAGCAGTCACCCGATTACGGGGACTAGCACAGATACGCAGTATTTT

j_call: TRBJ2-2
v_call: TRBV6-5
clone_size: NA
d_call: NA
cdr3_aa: CASSYFSTGLSGELFF
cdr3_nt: TGTGCCAGCAGTTACTTTTCTACAGGGTTGTCCGGGGAGCTGTTTTTT

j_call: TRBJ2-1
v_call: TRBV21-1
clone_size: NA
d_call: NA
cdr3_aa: CASSKVGQGNEQFF
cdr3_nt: NA

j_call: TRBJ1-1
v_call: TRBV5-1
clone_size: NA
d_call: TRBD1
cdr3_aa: CASRVGQAGTEAFF
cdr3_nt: TGCGCCAGCAGAGTGGGACAGGCGGGCACTGAAGCTTTCTTT

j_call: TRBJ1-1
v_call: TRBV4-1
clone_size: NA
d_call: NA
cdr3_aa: CASSQGHNPGAEAFF
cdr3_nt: TGCGCCAGCAGCCAAGGACACAATCCGGGAGCTGAAGCTTTCTTT

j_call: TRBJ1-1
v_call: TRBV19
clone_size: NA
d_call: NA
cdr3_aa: CASSIPTGSLNTEAFF
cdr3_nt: TGTGCCAGTAGTATCCCTACAGGATCTCTGAACACTGAAGCTTTCTTT

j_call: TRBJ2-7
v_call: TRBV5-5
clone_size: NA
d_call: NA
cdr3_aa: CASSLVGSEQYF
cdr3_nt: TGTGCCAGCAGCTTGGTAGGGAGTGAGCAGTACTTC

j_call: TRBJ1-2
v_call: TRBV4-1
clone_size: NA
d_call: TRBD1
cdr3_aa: CASSQGRPGTGPTNYGYTF
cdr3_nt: TGCGCCAGCAGCCAAGGACGGCCGGGGACAGGGCCTACTAACTATGGCTACACCTTC

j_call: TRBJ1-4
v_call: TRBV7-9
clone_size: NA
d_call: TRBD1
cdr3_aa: CASSPGQGSEKLFF
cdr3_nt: TGTGCCAGCAGCCCGGGACAGGGAAGTGAAAAACTGTTTTTT

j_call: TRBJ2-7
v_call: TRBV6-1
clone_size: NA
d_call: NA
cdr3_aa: CASSEAQTGRQYF
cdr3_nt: TGTGCCAGCAGTGAAGCCCAAACGGGCCGGCAGTACTTC

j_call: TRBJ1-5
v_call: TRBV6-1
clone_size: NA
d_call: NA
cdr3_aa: CASRHRAIGDQPQHF
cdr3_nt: TGTGCCAGCAGACACAGGGCGATTGGGGATCAGCCCCAGCATTTT

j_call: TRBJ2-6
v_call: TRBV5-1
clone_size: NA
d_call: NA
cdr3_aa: CASSYGGSSGANVLTF
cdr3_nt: TGCGCCAGCAGCTACGGGGGATCCTCTGGGGCCAACGTCCTGACTTTC

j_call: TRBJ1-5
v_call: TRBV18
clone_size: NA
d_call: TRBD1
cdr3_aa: CASSPGTGLGYQPQHF
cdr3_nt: TGTGCCAGCTCACCAGGGACAGGTCTAGGGTATCAGCCCCAGCATTTT

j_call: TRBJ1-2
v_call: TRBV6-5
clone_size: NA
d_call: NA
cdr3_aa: CASSYRPLLYGYTF
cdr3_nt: TGTGCCAGCAGTTACCGACCCCTCCTCTATGGCTACACCTTC

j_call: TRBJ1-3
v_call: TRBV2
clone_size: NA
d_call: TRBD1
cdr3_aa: CASGNFPGQESRAYGNTIYF
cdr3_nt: TGTGCCAGCGGGAATTTTCCGGGACAGGAGTCTCGGGCGTACGGAAACACCATATATTTT

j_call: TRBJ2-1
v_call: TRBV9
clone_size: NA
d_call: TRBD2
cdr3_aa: CASSLSGSQGNEQFF
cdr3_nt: TGTGCCAGCAGCCTTAGCGGGAGCCAAGGGAATGAGCAGTTCTTC

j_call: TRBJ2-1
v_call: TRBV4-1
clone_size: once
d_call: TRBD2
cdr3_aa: CASSPREPYEQFF
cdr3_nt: TGCGCCAGCAGCCCGCGGGAGCCCTATGAGCAGTTCTTC

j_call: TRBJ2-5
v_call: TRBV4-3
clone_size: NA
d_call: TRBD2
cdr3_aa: CASSHGLAGSTQETQYF
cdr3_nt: TGCGCCAGCAGCCACGGACTAGCGGGTTCGACCCAAGAGACCCAGTACTTC

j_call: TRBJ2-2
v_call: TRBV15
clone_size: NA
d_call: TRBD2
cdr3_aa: CATSKGREPGELFF
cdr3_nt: TGTGCCACCAGCAAAGGGAGGGAGCCCGGGGAGCTGTTTTTT

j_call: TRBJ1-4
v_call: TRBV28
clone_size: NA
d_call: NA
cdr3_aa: CASNLGATNEKLFF
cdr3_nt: TGTGCCAGCAATCTGGGGGCAACTAATGAAAAACTGTTTTTT

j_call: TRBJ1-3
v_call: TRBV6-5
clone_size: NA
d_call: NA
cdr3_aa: CASSLQAGNTIYF
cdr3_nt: TGTGCCAGCAGTCTACAGGCCGGAAACACCATATATTTT

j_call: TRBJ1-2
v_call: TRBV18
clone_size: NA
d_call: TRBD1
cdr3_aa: CASSPPNGQGNGYTF
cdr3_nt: TGTGCCAGCTCACCACCAAATGGACAGGGGAATGGCTACACCTTC

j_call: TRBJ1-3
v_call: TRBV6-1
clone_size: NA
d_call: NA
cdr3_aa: CASSTGNEDRNTIYF
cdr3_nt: TGTGCCAGCAGCACAGGGAACGAGGACAGAAACACCATATATTTT

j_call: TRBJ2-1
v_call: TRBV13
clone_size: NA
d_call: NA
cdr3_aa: CASSLQGGQNNEQFF
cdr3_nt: TGTGCCAGCAGCTTACAGGGGGGGCAGAACAATGAGCAGTTCTTC

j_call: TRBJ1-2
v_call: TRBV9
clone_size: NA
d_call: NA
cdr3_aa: CASSVSSEAYGYTF
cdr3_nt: TGTGCCAGCAGCGTATCGAGTGAGGCCTATGGCTACACCTTC

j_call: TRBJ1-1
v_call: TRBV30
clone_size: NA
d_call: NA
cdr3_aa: CAWIPRPSNTEAFF
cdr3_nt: TGTGCCTGGATCCCCAGACCCTCGAACACTGAAGCTTTCTTT

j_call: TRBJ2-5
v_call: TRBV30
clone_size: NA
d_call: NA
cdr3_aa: CAWSRGDETQYF
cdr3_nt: TGTGCCTGGAGTCGAGGGGATGAGACCCAGTACTTC

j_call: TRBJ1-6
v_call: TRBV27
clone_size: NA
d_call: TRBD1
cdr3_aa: CASSPWAGTDNSPLHF
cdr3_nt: TGTGCCAGCAGTCCCTGGGCCGGGACAGATAATTCACCCCTCCACTTT

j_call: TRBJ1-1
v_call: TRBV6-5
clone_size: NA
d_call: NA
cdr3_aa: CASTIHRNTEAFF
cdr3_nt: TGTGCCAGCACCATACACCGGAACACTGAAGCTTTCTTT

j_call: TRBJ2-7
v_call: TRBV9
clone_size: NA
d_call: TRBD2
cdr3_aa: CASSVLAGDWYEQYF
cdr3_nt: TGTGCCAGCAGCGTCCTAGCGGGGGACTGGTACGAGCAGTACTTC

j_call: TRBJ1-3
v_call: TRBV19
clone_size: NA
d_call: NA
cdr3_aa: CASSILGSSGNTIYF
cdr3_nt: TGTGCCAGTAGTATTTTGGGGAGCTCTGGAAACACCATATATTTT

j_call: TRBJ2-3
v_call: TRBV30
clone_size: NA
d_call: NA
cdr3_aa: CAWKQVLSSSTDTQYF
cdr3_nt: TGTGCCTGGAAGCAGGTCCTGTCCTCTAGCACAGATACGCAGTATTTT

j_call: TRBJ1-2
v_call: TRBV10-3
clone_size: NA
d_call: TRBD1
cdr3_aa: CAISLGQGMAGYTF
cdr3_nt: TGTGCCATCAGTTTAGGACAGGGAATGGCTGGCTACACCTTC

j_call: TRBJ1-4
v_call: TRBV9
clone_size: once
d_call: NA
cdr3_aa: CASSVGGALNEKLFF
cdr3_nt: TGTGCCAGCAGCGTAGGGGGGGCGCTTAATGAAAAACTGTTTTTT

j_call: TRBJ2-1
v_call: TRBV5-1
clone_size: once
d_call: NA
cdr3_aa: CARPLPGPDNEQFF
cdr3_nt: TGCGCCAGACCCTTACCCGGACCTGACAATGAGCAGTTCTTC

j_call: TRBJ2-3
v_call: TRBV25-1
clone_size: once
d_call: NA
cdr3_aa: CASSLLGDTQYF
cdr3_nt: TGTGCCAGCAGTTTGTTAGGGGATACGCAGTATTTT

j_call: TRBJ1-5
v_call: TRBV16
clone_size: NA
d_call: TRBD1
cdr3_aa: CASSQIARQGSQPQHF
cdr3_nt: TGTGCCAGCAGCCAAATAGCCCGACAGGGAAGTCAGCCCCAGCATTTT

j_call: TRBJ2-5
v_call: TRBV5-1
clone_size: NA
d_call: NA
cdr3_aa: CASSLELAGQETQYF
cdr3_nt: TGCGCCAGCAGCTTGGAGCTAGCTGGACAAGAGACCCAGTACTTC

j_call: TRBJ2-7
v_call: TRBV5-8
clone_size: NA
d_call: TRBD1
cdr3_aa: CASSLAWQGDDEQYF
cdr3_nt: TGTGCCAGCAGCTTGGCCTGGCAGGGGGACGACGAGCAGTACTTC

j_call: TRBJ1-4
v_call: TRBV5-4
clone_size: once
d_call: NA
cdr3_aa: CASSSPEGGAGNEKLFF
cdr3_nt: TGTGCCAGCAGCTCCCCGGAGGGGGGCGCGGGGAATGAAAAACTGTTTTTT

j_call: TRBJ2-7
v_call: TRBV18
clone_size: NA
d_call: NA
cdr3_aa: CASSPGLTGYEQYF
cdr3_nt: TGTGCCAGCTCTCCCGGACTGACCGGGTACGAGCAGTACTTC

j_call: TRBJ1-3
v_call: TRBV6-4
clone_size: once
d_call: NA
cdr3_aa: CASIKSGRNSGNTIYF
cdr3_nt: TGTGCCAGCATCAAATCAGGGAGGAACTCTGGAAACACCATATATTTT

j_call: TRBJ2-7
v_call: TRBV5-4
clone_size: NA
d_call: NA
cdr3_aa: CASSQQWSTYEQYF
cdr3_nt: TGTGCCAGCAGCCAGCAGTGGAGTACCTACGAGCAGTACTTC

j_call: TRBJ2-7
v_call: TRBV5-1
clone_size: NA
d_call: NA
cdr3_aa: CASSRDSLGSLYEQYF
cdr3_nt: TGCGCCAGCAGCCGAGACTCTTTGGGAAGTCTCTACGAGCAGTACTTC

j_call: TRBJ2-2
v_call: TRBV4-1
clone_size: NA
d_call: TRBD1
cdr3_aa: CASSQEGQTNTGELFF
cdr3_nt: TGCGCCAGCAGCCAAGAGGGACAGACAAACACCGGGGAGCTGTTTTTT